The next 2 T cell receptor beta chains were all read from a single sample in a study of blood T cell repertoires in COVID-19. Some clones are missing from TCRdb's copy, which holds only in-frame ones; the method was immunoSEQ multiplex PCR. The sample consists of 90,000 to 110,000 clones, 85% of them appearing once. Specimen: peripheral blood. These receptors came from a middle-aged man with acute or convalescent COVID-19.

V usage is TRBV28 and J usage is TRBJ1-2; 8 bases are shared with TRBD1. The CDR3 length is 16 residues. Germline V gene data show CDR1 as MDHEN and CDR2 as SYDVKM. Germline trimming cut 4 bases from V and 5 bases from J; bases unmatched to any gene: 12. This CDR3 is CASSSYGQGFHYGYTF. The DNA for the CDR3 is TGTGCCAGCAGTTCGTATGGACAGGGATTTCATTATGGCTACACCTTC.

The V call is TRBV11-2, the J call TRBJ2-7; 7 bases map to TRBD1. The CDR3 contains 14 residues. Germline trimming cut 5 bases from V and 3 bases from J; bases unmatched to any gene: 7. CDR1 and CDR2 (germline): SGHAT, FQNNGV. CDR3 protein: CASSPWDSFYEQYF. The CDR3 nucleotides read TGTGCCAGCAGCCCCTGGGACAGCTTCTACGAGCAGTACTTC.